The rows below give T cell receptor beta chains drawn from one sample of a study of OX40 agonist ivuxolimab in advanced cancers. Sequenced by immunoSEQ multiplex PCR; TCRdb stores in-frame clones only, minus some. The data hold some 77,000 clones, with approximately 86% observed a single time. The specimen comprised CD4+ or CD8+ T cells sorted from blood, sampled in a trial of the OX40 agonist ivuxolimab. The receptors come from an adult with an advanced solid tumor such as melanoma, head and neck, liver or kidney cancer. Each CDR3 is given with its conserved first and last residue. D genes are given only for firm matches. Where a row states a size, it is once, few, many or the class of an expanded clone; other rows omit it.

V: TRBV30
D: .
size: .
J: TRBJ1-2
DNA: TGTGCCTGGAGTAGGCAGCTCTATGGCTACACCTTC
CDR3: CAWSRQLYGYTF

V: TRBV7-2
D: TRBD1
size: .
J: TRBJ2-7
DNA: TGTGCCAGCAGCTTAGATAGCCGACAGGGGGCGTACGAGCAGTACTTC
CDR3: CASSLDSRQGAYEQYF

V: TRBV6-6
D: TRBD1
size: .
J: TRBJ1-1
DNA: TGTGCCAGCAGCCGGACAGGGGGAACGAACACTGAAGCTTTCTTT
CDR3: CASSRTGGTNTEAFF

V: TRBV5-5
D: .
size: .
J: TRBJ2-3
DNA: TGTGCCAGCAGTTGGGACACCCCTGGCACAGATACGCAGTATTTT
CDR3: CASSWDTPGTDTQYF

V: TRBV5-6
D: TRBD1
size: .
J: TRBJ2-3
DNA: TGTGCCAGCAGCTTACTTGGACAGGGGGCAACTGATACGCAGTATTTT
CDR3: CASSLLGQGATDTQYF

V: TRBV5-5
D: .
size: .
J: TRBJ1-3
DNA: TGTGCCAGCACCTCCCTAACAGGGTCTGGAAACACCATATATTTT
CDR3: CASTSLTGSGNTIYF

V: TRBV10-3
D: TRBD2
size: .
J: TRBJ2-1
DNA: TGTGCCATCAGTGATCGGAGCGGGAGAAATAATGAGCAGTTCTTC
CDR3: CAISDRSGRNNEQFF

V: TRBV9
D: .
size: .
J: TRBJ1-1
DNA: TGTGCCAGCAGCGTTTACGGGGGAAACACTGAAGCTTTCTTT
CDR3: CASSVYGGNTEAFF

V: TRBV10-3
D: .
size: few
J: TRBJ1-5
DNA: TGTGCCATCAGTGAGTCGTCGCTTAGCAATCAGCCCCAGCATTTT
CDR3: CAISESSLSNQPQHF

V: TRBV15
D: TRBD1
size: .
J: TRBJ1-5
DNA: TGTGCCACCAGCAGAGTGCGAGATGGCAGGGGGCATCAGCCCCAGCATTTT
CDR3: CATSRVRDGRGHQPQHF

V: TRBV5-5
D: .
size: .
J: TRBJ2-5
DNA: TGTGCCAGCAGCTTTGGACGTTCTGGGGGGGAGACCCAGTACTTC
CDR3: CASSFGRSGGETQYF

V: TRBV15
D: TRBD2
size: few
J: TRBJ2-5
DNA: TGTGCCACCAGGCCTAGCGGGGAAGAGACCCAGTACTTC
CDR3: CATRPSGEETQYF

V: TRBV7-9
D: .
size: .
J: TRBJ2-4
DNA: TGTGCCAGCAGCTTTGGGGCAGGGATGGACATTCAGTACTTC
CDR3: CASSFGAGMDIQYF

V: TRBV21-1
D: .
size: .
J: TRBJ2-5
DNA: TGTGCCAGCAGCACCAAACAGGTTCAAGAGACCCAGTACTTC
CDR3: CASSTKQVQETQYF

V: TRBV9
D: .
size: .
J: TRBJ1-1
DNA: TGTGCCAGCAGCCCGAGGGACCTCGGAGGTGAAGCTTTCTTT
CDR3: CASSPRDLGGEAFF

V: TRBV7-9
D: .
size: .
J: TRBJ2-1
DNA: TGTGCCAGCAGCCCTATGGGGGAAGGTGAGCAGTTCTTC
CDR3: CASSPMGEGEQFF

V: TRBV7-9
D: TRBD1
size: few
J: TRBJ1-2
DNA: TGTGCCAGCAGCCCACAGGGGAGCTATGGCTACACCTTC
CDR3: CASSPQGSYGYTF

V: TRBV28
D: .
size: .
J: TRBJ2-5
DNA: TGTGCCAGCAGTTTAACACAAGAGACCCAGTACTTC
CDR3: CASSLTQETQYF

V: TRBV28
D: .
size: .
J: TRBJ2-7
DNA: TGTGCCAGCAGTTCGCAGGGTTTCGAGCAGTACTTC
CDR3: CASSSQGFEQYF

V: TRBV7-3
D: TRBD1
size: .
J: TRBJ1-5
DNA: TGTGCCAGCAGCCCGGACAGGGAACTAAGCAATCAGCCCCAGCATTTT
CDR3: CASSPDRELSNQPQHF

V: TRBV2
D: TRBD1
size: .
J: TRBJ2-7
DNA: TGTGCCAGCAGTCCACCCTTACAGGGGGTAAGGAACGAGCAGTACTTC
CDR3: CASSPPLQGVRNEQYF

V: TRBV9
D: .
size: .
J: TRBJ2-3
DNA: TGTGCCAGCAGCGTATACCACGGGAGTCTGAATACGCAGTATTTT
CDR3: CASSVYHGSLNTQYF

V: TRBV18
D: .
size: few
J: TRBJ1-2
DNA: TGTGCCAGCTCACCAGGCCCCGACGGCTACACCTTC
CDR3: CASSPGPDGYTF

V: TRBV4-1
D: .
size: once
J: TRBJ2-2
DNA: TGCGCCAGCAGCCCCCTCGGTGGGTTTGACACCGGGGAGCTGTTTTTT
CDR3: CASSPLGGFDTGELFF

V: TRBV5-1
D: TRBD1
size: .
J: TRBJ2-5
DNA: TGCGCCAGCAGCTCTGGACAGGGGGGAGAGACCCAGTACTTC
CDR3: CASSSGQGGETQYF

V: TRBV18
D: .
size: .
J: TRBJ1-5
DNA: TGTGCCAGCTCTCCCGGGCGGGTTAGCAATCAGCCCCAGCATTTT
CDR3: CASSPGRVSNQPQHF

V: TRBV6-6
D: .
size: .
J: TRBJ1-3
DNA: TGTGCCAGCAGTGTGGGAAACTCTGGAAACACCATATATTTT
CDR3: CASSVGNSGNTIYF

V: TRBV14
D: TRBD2
size: few
J: TRBJ2-3
DNA: TGTGCCAGCAGCGAGCTAGCGGGATTCTCACGCACAGATACGCAGTATTTT
CDR3: CASSELAGFSRTDTQYF

V: TRBV10-3
D: .
size: few
J: TRBJ1-6
DNA: TGTGCCACCACGGCTGTTGGGGATTCACCCCTCCACTTT
CDR3: CATTAVGDSPLHF

V: TRBV9
D: .
size: .
J: TRBJ1-2
DNA: TGTGCCAGCAGCCCCCGGACCTATGGCTACACCTTC
CDR3: CASSPRTYGYTF

V: TRBV2
D: .
size: .
J: TRBJ2-5
DNA: TGTGCCAGTCAGACCACAGGACTGCCTCAAGAGACCCAGTACTTC
CDR3: CASQTTGLPQETQYF

V: TRBV7-8
D: TRBD1
size: .
J: TRBJ2-7
DNA: TGTGCCAGCAGCTCAATGGCTACAGGACAGGCGACCAGGCAGTACTTC
CDR3: CASSSMATGQATRQYF

V: TRBV7-3
D: TRBD1
size: .
J: TRBJ1-1
DNA: TGTGCCAGCAGCTCCGGGGGGACAGGAGTGAACACTGAAGCTTTCTTT
CDR3: CASSSGGTGVNTEAFF